This T cell receptor beta chain was sequenced in a study of OX40 agonist ivuxolimab in advanced cancers. The J segment lost 2 bases and the V segment lost 5 bases, leaving 6 bases of the junction unmatched. Per germline, CDR1 MNHNY and CDR2 SVGAGI (reference sequence). The CDR3 runs 14 residues. Here immunoSEQ multiplex PCR was the method, and the copy in TCRdb shows in-frame clones only, minus some. The table lists under 70,000 clones, approximately 84% of them singletons. This chain uses TRBV6-6 with TRBJ2-7; 7 bases match TRBD2. The input for sequencing was CD4+ or CD8+ T cells sorted from blood, taken in a trial of the OX40 agonist ivuxolimab. The sequence derives from an adult with an advanced solid tumor such as melanoma, head and neck, liver or kidney cancer. CDR3 in amino acids: CASSPPGGTYEQYF. In DNA, the CDR3 is TGTGCCAGCAGTCCCCCCGGGGGGACCTACGAGCAGTACTTC.